This TCR beta chain was retrieved from a study of ipilimumab plus nivolumab after autologous stem cell transplantation. About the study: A median of about 8 nivolumab and about 5 ipilimumab doses were given.

The CDR3 has 15 residues. The V segment lost 3 bases and the J segment 6 bases; nucleotides outside the gene matches: 7. Germline V lookup: CDR1 LNHNV, CDR2 YYDKDF (reference sequence). Profiling relied on immunoSEQ multiplex PCR, and the TCRdb table lists in-frame clones only, not all of them. The sample lists around 23,000 clones, just under 75% occurring once. Checkpoint therapy with ipilimumab 1 mg/kg began 14 to 28 days after transplant. The gene calls are TRBV15 and TRBJ2-1; 8 bases fit TRBD2. This TCR derives from a male donor with diffuse large B-cell lymphoma. This material consisted of PBMCs, taken in a trial of ipilimumab plus nivolumab as post-transplant consolidation. The CDR3 reads CATSRSGGRSNEQFF. In nucleotides, the CDR3 is TGTGCCACCAGCAGGTCCGGCGGGAGGTCCAATGAGCAGTTCTTC.